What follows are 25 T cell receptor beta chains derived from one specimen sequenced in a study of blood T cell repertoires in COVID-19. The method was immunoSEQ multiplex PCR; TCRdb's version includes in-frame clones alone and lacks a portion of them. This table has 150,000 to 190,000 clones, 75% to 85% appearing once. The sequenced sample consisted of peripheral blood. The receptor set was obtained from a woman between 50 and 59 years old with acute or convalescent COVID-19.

The CDR3 protein is CASSYSDRVNSPLHF. In nucleotides, the CDR3 is TGTGCCAGCAGTTACTCGGACAGGGTCAATTCACCCCTCCACTTT. The chain uses TRBV6-2 or TRBV6-3 and TRBJ1-6; 8 nucleotides align to TRBD1. V dropped 0 bases and J dropped 7; count of bases not matched to a gene: 2. The CDR3 sequence is 15 residues long. The V gene's germline CDR1 is MNHEY and CDR2 SVGEGT.

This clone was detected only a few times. This CDR3 reads CASSATGSFFYNEQFF. In DNA form, the CDR3 reads TGTGCCAGTAGTGCTACAGGGTCCTTCTTCTACAATGAGCAGTTCTTC. The genes are TRBV19 and TRBJ2-1; a possible D gene is TRBD1 (6 bases). Germline V gives CDR1 LNHDA, CDR2 SQIVND (reference sequence). Trimming left V 5 bases short and J 3 bases short, with 17 bases between. The CDR3 is 16 residues long.

The CDR3 sequence is CASSRAPAGGSEQYF. The CDR3 region has the DNA TGTGCCAGCAGCCGCGCGCCAGCGGGGGGATCTGAGCAGTACTTC. This chain uses TRBV9 with TRBJ2-7, with 9 bases fitting TRBD2. This CDR3 is built from 15 residues. J was trimmed by 7 bases and V by 4 bases; bases with no gene match: 12. From germline, CDR1 is SGDLS and CDR2 YYNGEE.

Here the CDR3 reads CSAGGVGYTF. CDR3 DNA: TGCAGTGCCGGGGGGGTAGGCTACACCTTC. The rearrangement joins TRBV20-1 to TRBJ1-2; TRBD1 is a possible D gene (5 bases). The length of the CDR3 is 10 residues. Germline CDR1 reads DFQATT; CDR2 reads SNEGSKA (reference sequence). V was shortened by 6 bases and J by 8 bases, with 10 bases between the two germline ends.

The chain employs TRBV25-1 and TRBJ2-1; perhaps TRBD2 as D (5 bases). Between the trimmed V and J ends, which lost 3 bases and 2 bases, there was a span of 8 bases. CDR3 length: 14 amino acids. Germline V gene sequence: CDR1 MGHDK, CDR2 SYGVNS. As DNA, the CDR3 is TGTGCCAGCAGTGAGTCTAGCACCTACAATGAGCAGTTCTTC. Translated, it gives CASSESSTYNEQFF.

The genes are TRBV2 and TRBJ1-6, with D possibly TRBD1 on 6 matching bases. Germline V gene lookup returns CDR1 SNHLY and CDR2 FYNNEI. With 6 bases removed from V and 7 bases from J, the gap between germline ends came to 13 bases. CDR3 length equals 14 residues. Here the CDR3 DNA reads TGTGCCAGCAGAAACAGGGCTGGCAATTCACCCCTCCACTTT. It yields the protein CASRNRAGNSPLHF.

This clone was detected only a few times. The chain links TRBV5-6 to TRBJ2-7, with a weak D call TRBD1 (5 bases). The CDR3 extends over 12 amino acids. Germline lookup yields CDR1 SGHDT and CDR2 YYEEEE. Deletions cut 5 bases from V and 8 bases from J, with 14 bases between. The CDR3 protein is CASRSRGGQQYF. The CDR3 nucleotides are TGTGCCAGCAGGTCTAGGGGTGGGCAGCAGTACTTC.

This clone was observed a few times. As DNA, the CDR3 is TGTGCCAGTAGTATAGACCGGCCCGCCCTGGGCTCACCCCTCCACTTT. This sequence encodes CASSIDRPALGSPLHF. J is TRBJ1-6 and V is TRBV19; no firm D call. This CDR3 contains 16 residues. Germline lookup yields CDR1 LNHDA and CDR2 SQIVND (reference sequence). V lost 0 bases to trimming and J lost 10 bases, with 16 bases between them.

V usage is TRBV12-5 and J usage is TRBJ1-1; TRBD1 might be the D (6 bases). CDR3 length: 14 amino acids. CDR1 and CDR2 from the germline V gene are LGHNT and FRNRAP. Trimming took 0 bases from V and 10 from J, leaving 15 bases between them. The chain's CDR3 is CASGLVPAGGRAFF. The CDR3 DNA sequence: TGTGCTAGTGGTTTGGTACCCGCGGGGGGCAGAGCTTTCTTT.

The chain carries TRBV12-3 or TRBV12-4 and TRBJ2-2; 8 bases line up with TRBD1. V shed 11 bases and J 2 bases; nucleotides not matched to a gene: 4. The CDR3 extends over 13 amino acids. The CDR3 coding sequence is TGTGCCCAGACAGGGGATAACACCGGGGAGCTGTTTTTT. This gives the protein CAQTGDNTGELFF.

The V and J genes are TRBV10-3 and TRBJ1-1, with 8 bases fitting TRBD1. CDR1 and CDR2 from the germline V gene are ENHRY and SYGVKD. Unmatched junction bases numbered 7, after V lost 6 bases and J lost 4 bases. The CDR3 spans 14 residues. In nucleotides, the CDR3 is TGTGCCATCAGCGTTACAGGGGGGGTCACTGAAGCTTTCTTT. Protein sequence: CAISVTGGVTEAFF.

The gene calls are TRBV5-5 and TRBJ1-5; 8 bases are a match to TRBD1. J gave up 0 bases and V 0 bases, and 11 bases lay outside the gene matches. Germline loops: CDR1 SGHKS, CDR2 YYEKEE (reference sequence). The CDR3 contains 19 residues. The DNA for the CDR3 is TGTGCCAGCAGCTTGGAGGCGGACAGGGCATACGATAGCAATCAGCCCCAGCATTTT. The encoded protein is CASSLEADRAYDSNQPQHF.

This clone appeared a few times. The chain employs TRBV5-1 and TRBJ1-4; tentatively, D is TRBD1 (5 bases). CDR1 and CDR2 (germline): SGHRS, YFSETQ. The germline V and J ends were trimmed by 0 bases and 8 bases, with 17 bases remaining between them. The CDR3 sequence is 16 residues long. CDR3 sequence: CASSLAPSGGSEKLFF. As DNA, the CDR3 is TGCGCCAGCAGCTTGGCACCATCGGGGGGATCGGAAAAACTGTTTTTT.

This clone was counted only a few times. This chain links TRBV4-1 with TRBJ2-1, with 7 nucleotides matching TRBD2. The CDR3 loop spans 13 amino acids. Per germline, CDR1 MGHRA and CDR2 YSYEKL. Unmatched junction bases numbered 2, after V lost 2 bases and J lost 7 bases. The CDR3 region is CASSQRLANEQFF. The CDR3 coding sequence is TGCGCCAGCAGCCAAAGACTAGCAAATGAGCAGTTCTTC.

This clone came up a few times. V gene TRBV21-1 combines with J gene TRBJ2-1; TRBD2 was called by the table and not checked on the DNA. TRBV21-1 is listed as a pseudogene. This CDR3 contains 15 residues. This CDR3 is CASSLRGVFPNEQFF. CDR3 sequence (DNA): TGTGCCAGCAGCTTAAGAGGAGTGTTCCCCAATGAGCAGTTCTTC.

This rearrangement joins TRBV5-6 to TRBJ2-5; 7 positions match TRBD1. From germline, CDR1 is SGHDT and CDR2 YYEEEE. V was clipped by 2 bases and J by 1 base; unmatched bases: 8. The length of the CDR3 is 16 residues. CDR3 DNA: TGTGCCAGCAGCTTCGACCCCGGGACAGCCCAAGAGACCCAGTACTTC. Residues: CASSFDPGTAQETQYF.

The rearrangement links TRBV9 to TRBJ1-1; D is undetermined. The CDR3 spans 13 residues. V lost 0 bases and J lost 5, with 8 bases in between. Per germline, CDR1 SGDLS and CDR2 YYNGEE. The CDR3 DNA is TGTGCCAGCAGCGTAGACACGGGGACTGAAGCTTTCTTT. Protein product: CASSVDTGTEAFF. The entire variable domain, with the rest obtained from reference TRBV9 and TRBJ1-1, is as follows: DSGVTQTPKHLITATGQRVTLRCSPRSGDLSVYWYQQSLDQGLQFLIQYYNGEERAKGNILERFSAQQFPDLHSELNLSSLELGDSALYFCASSVDTGTEAFFGQGTRLTVV.

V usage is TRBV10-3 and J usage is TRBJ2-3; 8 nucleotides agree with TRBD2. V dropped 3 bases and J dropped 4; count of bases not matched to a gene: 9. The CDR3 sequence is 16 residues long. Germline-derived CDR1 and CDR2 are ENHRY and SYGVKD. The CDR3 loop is CAISDHDGTRSDTQYF. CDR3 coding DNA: TGTGCCATCAGTGATCACGACGGGACTAGGTCAGATACGCAGTATTTT.

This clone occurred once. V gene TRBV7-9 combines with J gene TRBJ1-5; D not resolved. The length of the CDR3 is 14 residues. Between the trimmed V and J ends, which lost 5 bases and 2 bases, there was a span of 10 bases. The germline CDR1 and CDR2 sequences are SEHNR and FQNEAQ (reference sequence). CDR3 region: CASSRGRGNQPQHF. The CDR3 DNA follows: TGTGCCAGCAGCCGAGGGAGGGGCAATCAGCCCCAGCATTTT. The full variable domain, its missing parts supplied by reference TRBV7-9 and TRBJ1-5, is DTGVSQNPRHKITKRGQNVTFRCDPISEHNRLYWYRQTLGQGPEFLTYFQNEAQLEKSRLLSDRFSAERPKGSFSTLEIQRTEQGDSAMYLCASSRGRGNQPQHFGDGTRLSIL.

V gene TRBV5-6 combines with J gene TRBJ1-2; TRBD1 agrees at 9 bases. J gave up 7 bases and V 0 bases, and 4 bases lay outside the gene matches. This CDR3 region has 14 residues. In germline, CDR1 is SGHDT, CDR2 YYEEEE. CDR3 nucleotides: TGTGCCAGCAGCTTGGTCGGGACAGGGATTGGCTACACCTTC. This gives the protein CASSLVGTGIGYTF.

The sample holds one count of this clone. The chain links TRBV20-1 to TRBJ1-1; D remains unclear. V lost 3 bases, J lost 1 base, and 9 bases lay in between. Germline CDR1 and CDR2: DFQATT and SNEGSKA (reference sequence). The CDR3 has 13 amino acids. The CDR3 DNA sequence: TGCAGTGCTAGTGTTGGGCAGAACACTGAAGCTTTCTTT. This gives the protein CSASVGQNTEAFF.

As DNA, the CDR3 is TGCGCCAGCAGCTCTGGACAGGGATCTGGGGCCAACGTCCTGACTTTC. The encoded protein is CASSSGQGSGANVLTF. V and J are TRBV5-1 and TRBJ2-6, with 8 positions matching TRBD1. V gave up 3 bases and J gave up 1 base; unmatched junction bases: 3. CDR1 is SGHRS and CDR2 is YFSETQ in the germline V gene. The CDR3 runs 16 residues.

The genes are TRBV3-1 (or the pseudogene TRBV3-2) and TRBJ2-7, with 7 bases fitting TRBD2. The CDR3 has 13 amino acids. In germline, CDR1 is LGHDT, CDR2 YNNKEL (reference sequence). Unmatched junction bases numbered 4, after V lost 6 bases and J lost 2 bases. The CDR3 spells CASSGGDPYEQYF. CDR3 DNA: TGTGCCAGCAGTGGGGGGGACCCCTACGAGCAGTACTTC.

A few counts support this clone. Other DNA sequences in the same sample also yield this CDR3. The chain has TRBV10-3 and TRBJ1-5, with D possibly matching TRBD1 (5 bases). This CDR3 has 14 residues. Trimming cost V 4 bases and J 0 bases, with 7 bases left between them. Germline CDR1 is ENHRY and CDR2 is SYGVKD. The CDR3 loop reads CAISGTNSNQPQHF. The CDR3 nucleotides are TGTGCCATCAGTGGGACAAATAGCAATCAGCCCCAGCATTTT.

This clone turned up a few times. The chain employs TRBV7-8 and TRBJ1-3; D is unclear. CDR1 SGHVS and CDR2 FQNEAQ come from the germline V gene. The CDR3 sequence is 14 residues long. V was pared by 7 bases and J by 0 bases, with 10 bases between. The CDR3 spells CASKPRGSGNTIYF. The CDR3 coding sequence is TGTGCCAGCAAACCCCGGGGCTCTGGAAACACCATATATTTT.